This is a list of T cell receptor beta chains from one sample in a study of blood T cells in healthy people across ages. TCRdb re-called the 5' RACE reads with MiXCR, one entry per CDR3 protein. In the table there are about 800,000 distinct CDR3 sequences, approximately 25% of which are singletons. The same sample was also studied in work on T cells of mothers and their children.

The sequencing input was blood. The source is a boy aged 5-17 years in good health. CDR3s include the opening cysteine and the closing phenylalanine or tryptophan. D genes are given only for firm matches. Rows give clone size only sometimes, using once, few, many, or a class for an expanded clone.

abundance	v_gene	d_gene	j_gene	CDR3nt	CDR3aa
few	TRBV6-5	-	TRBJ1-1	TGTGCCAGCAGTTACCGATCCGTGGGTTGGGTTGAAGCTTTCTTT	CASSYRSVGWVEAFF
few	TRBV2	-	TRBJ2-5	TGTGCCAGCAGTGAAAGTATCGGCCCCCAAGAGACCCAGTACTTC	CASSESIGPQETQYF
few	TRBV5-6	-	TRBJ1-4	TGTGCCAGCAGCCCATTTAGGGTGAGGTTATACGATGAAAAACTGTTTTTT	CASSPFRVRLYDEKLFF
-	TRBV28	-	TRBJ2-5	TGTGCCAGCAGTTTCGGTTCCCACAAGACCCAGCACTTC	CASSFGSHKTQHF
-	TRBV27	-	TRBJ2-3	TGTGCCAGCAGTTATCAGGGCACAGATACGCAGTATTTT	CASSYQGTDTQYF
few	TRBV6-2/TRBV6-3	-	TRBJ1-5	TGTGCCAGCAGTTCAGGGAGGTGGCAGCCCCAGCATTTT	CASSSGRWQPQHF
-	TRBV6-5	-	TRBJ1-5	TGTGCCAGCAGTTACTTTCCTCGGAACAGGACCAATCAGCCCCAGCATTTT	CASSYFPRNRTNQPQHF
-	TRBV3-1	-	TRBJ1-2	TGTGCCAGCAGCCAAGATTGGGAGGGGCGTCTTAACTATGGCTACACCTTC	CASSQDWEGRLNYGYTF
-	TRBV19	-	TRBJ1-1	TGTGCCAGCTCGAGATTGGGACTTACTGAAGCTTTCTTT	CASSRLGLTEAFF
few	TRBV12-3/TRBV12-4	-	TRBJ2-7	TGTGCCAGCAGTCACGGGGGTCTGAGATACGAGCAGTACTTC	CASSHGGLRYEQYF
few	TRBV7-9	-	TRBJ1-1	TGTGCCAGCAGCCGGGAGGGCAGGCAAGCTTTCTTT	CASSREGRQAFF
few	TRBV6-5	-	TRBJ1-1	TGTGCCAGCAGTGAACAGGGATGGGGGACTGAAGCTTTCTTT	CASSEQGWGTEAFF
-	TRBV3-1	TRBD2	TRBJ2-3	TGTGCCAGCAGCCTAGCGGGGGAAACAGATACGCAGTATTTT	CASSLAGETDTQYF
-	TRBV29-1	-	TRBJ2-1	TGCAGCGTTAAAGACTACAATGAGCAGTTCTTC	CSVKDYNEQFF
once	TRBV4-2	-	TRBJ2-3	TGTGCCAGCAGCCAAGATCTCCCGGGGGGCCCTAGTACAGATACGCAGTATTTT	CASSQDLPGGPSTDTQYF
-	TRBV9	-	TRBJ2-5	TGTGCCAGCAGCGTAGATGGAACGCAGGGAGAGACCCAGTACTTC	CASSVDGTQGETQYF
few	TRBV19	TRBD1	TRBJ1-5	TGTGCCAGTAGCGACGGGACAGTAGATCAGCCCCAGCATTTT	CASSDGTVDQPQHF
few	TRBV28	-	TRBJ1-1	TGTGCCAGCAGTTTGTGGGAGAACACTGAAGCTTTCTTT	CASSLWENTEAFF
-	TRBV10-3	-	TRBJ1-6	TGTGCCATACGGGGCTGGGATTCACCCCTCCACTTT	CAIRGWDSPLHF
-	TRBV7-9	-	TRBJ2-5	TGTGCCAGCAGCCCGAGAGGGGACACGGAAGAGACCCAGTACTTC	CASSPRGDTEETQYF
-	TRBV28	-	TRBJ2-7	TGTGCCAGCAGTTTCGCCTACAGGCGCCCCTCTTACGAGCAGTACTTC	CASSFAYRRPSYEQYF
few	TRBV14	-	TRBJ1-2	TGTGCCAGCAGCTTACAGGGAATCAACGATGGCTACACCTTC	CASSLQGINDGYTF
-	TRBV7-6	-	TRBJ2-5	TGTGCCAGCAGCTTAGAGGGCAGGGGAGGGACCCAGTACTTC	CASSLEGRGGTQYF
few	TRBV6-2/TRBV6-3	-	TRBJ2-1	TGTGCCAGCAGTTACGAGGGGGGGTACAATGAGCAGTTCTTC	CASSYEGGYNEQFF
few	TRBV18	-	TRBJ1-4	TGTGCCAGCTCACCACAACGGCTCGAGGCTAATGAAAAACTGTTTTTT	CASSPQRLEANEKLFF
many	TRBV4-1	-	TRBJ2-3	TGCGCCAGCAGTTTAGGGGGGGAGATAGATACGCAGTATTTT	CASSLGGEIDTQYF
few	TRBV6-1	-	TRBJ2-6	TGTGCCAGCAGTGAAGCCGCAACTGGGGCCAACGTCCTGACTTTC	CASSEAATGANVLTF
-	TRBV19	TRBD1	TRBJ2-7	TGTGCCAGTAGTATCGATGGGCTGCGACAGGGGGCCAACGAGCAGTACTTC	CASSIDGLRQGANEQYF